A selection of T cell receptor beta chains follows, all from one sample in a study of blood T cell repertoires in COVID-19. The method was immunoSEQ multiplex PCR; TCRdb's version includes in-frame clones alone and lacks a portion of them. The table records 400,000 to 550,000 clones, about 90% of them present only once. The sequenced sample consisted of PBMCs or T cells enriched from blood (not recorded which). These receptors were taken from a woman in her late teens or twenties with acute COVID-19. Each CDR3 is given with its conserved first and last residue. The order of the fields is V gene, J gene, CDR3 protein.

TRBV18	TRBJ1-2	CASSPLLSREDGYTF
TRBV2	TRBJ2-1	CASSPQGIEQFF
TRBV18	TRBJ2-7	CASSPTGGYYEQYF
TRBV6-1	TRBJ1-3	CASSERGYTIYF
TRBV30	TRBJ1-1	CAWSVPGAGLAFF
TRBV30	TRBJ2-7	CAWRVPGPGREQYF
TRBV28	TRBJ1-1	CASSQTGRNTEAFF
TRBV6-2/TRBV6-3	TRBJ1-2	CASSNRDTYGYTF
TRBV28	TRBJ2-1	CASSLSSWAANNEQFF
TRBV5-4	TRBJ1-2	CASSLAEDGYTF
TRBV14	TRBJ2-3	CASRGSDTQYF
TRBV5-1	TRBJ1-4	CASSSGGEKLFF
TRBV6-5	TRBJ1-1	CASSYGQNTEAFF
TRBV7-8	TRBJ1-5	CASSPLPDGNNQPQHF
TRBV28	TRBJ2-2	CASNLSGHLAGELFF
TRBV4-3	TRBJ1-4	CASSQDFRVGEKLFF
TRBV9	TRBJ2-7	CASSGTSGRDEQYF
TRBV7-8	TRBJ1-2	CASSLTANYGYTF
TRBV6-4	TRBJ2-1	CASSVDRGVHNEQFF
TRBV3-1/TRBV3-2	TRBJ1-1	CASSQAGRGKNTEAFF
TRBV28	TRBJ1-1	CASSLLTRGKNTEAFF
TRBV15	TRBJ2-7	CATSQGIDYEQYF
TRBV20-1	TRBJ2-7	CSASKGTGAYEQYF
TRBV18	TRBJ1-5	CASSRGHSNSNQPQHF
TRBV3-1/TRBV3-2	TRBJ2-5	CASSQPDRPQYF
TRBV6-5	TRBJ2-7	CASSIGQGRYEQYF
TRBV6-5	TRBJ2-7	CASSKTANGFEQYF
TRBV19	TRBJ2-7	CASSTGVEYEQYF
TRBV7-2	TRBJ2-3	CASSRSTDTQYF
TRBV27	TRBJ1-2	CASRGGGHGYTF
TRBV15	TRBJ1-1	CATSREDRNTEAFF
TRBV18	TRBJ2-3	CASSPRPSGNTDTQYF
TRBV4-1	TRBJ1-1	CASSQEGSRSRDVSDTEAFF
TRBV3-1/TRBV3-2	TRBJ1-2	CASSQEGFWGVGYTF
TRBV7-2	TRBJ1-4	CASSQDRVDEKLFF
TRBV9	TRBJ2-1	CASGRLQGGNEQFF
TRBV3-1/TRBV3-2	TRBJ1-1	CASSQDRQRNTEAFF
TRBV6-5	TRBJ2-1	CASKAGTHNEQFF
TRBV29-1	TRBJ2-1	CSVETSGNEQFF
TRBV7-9	TRBJ1-5	CASSFFLGEGNQPQHF
TRBV10-2	TRBJ1-4	CASSRQNPTNEKLFF
TRBV19	TRBJ1-3	CASRQGVQGLQSGNTIYF
TRBV29-1	TRBJ1-2	CSVEVRDGYTF
TRBV5-1	TRBJ2-2	CASEYTGELFF
TRBV9	TRBJ2-3	CASSFPAGVTDTQYF